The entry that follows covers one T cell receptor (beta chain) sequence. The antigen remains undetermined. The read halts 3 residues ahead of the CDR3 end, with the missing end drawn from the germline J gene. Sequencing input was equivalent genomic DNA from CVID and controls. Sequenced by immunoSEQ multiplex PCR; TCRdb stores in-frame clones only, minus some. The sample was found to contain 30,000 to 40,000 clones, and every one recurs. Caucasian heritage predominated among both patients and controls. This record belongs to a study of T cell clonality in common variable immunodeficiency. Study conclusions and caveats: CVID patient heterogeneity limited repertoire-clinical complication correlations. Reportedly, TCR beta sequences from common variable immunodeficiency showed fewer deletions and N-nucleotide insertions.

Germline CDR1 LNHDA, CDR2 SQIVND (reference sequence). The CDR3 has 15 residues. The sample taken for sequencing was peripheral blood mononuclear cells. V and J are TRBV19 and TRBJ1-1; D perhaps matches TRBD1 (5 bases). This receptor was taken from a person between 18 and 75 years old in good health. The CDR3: CASSPGLAGADIAFF. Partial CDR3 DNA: TGTGCCAGTAGTCCGGGACTAGCCGGTGCGGACATT. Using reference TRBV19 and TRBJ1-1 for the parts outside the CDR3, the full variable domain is DGGITQSPKYLFRKEGQNVTLSCEQNLNHDAMYWYRQDPGQGLRLIYYSQIVNDFQKGDIAEGYSVSREKKESFPLTVTSAQKNPTAFYLCASSPGLAGADIAFFGQGTRLTVV.